The 10 T cell receptor beta chains below come from one sample, sequenced in a study of blood T cell repertoires in COVID-19. The protocol was immunoSEQ multiplex PCR, while the TCRdb copy is restricted to in-frame clones and leaves out a portion. The sample has about 220,000 clones, approximately 80% seen once. Sequencing was carried out using PBMCs or T cells enriched from blood (not recorded which). Receptors were obtained from a woman between 55 and 75 years old who had recovered from COVID-19.

This chain joins TRBV12-3 or TRBV12-4 and TRBJ1-2; D is perhaps TRBD1 (5 bases). The CDR3 spans 13 residues. V was cut by 5 bases and J by 7 bases, with 14 bases left in between. CDR3 nucleotides: TGTGCCAGCAGTCTCGGACAAAAAGGTGGCTACACCTTC. Its translation: CASSLGQKGGYTF.

The chain joins TRBV3-1 (or the pseudogene TRBV3-2) to TRBJ2-7; 7 bases line up with TRBD2. CDR1 is LGHDT, CDR2 YNNKEL, per germline (reference sequence). Trimming at V came to 3 bases and at J to 9 bases, leaving 2 bases not matched to a gene. This CDR3 contains 11 residues. The CDR3: CASSQSGGQYF. CDR3 bases: TGTGCCAGCAGCCAGTCGGGAGGGCAGTACTTC.

V and J are TRBV19 and TRBJ1-5; D is undetermined. Trimming left V 2 bases short and J 1 base short, with 9 bases between. This CDR3 has 15 residues. Germline V gene data show CDR1 as LNHDA and CDR2 as SQIVND (reference sequence). The CDR3 reads CASSISGRSNQPQHF. The CDR3 nucleotides read TGTGCCAGTAGTATATCGGGGAGGAGCAATCAGCCCCAGCATTTT.

This clone occurred once. The chain carries TRBV6-4 and TRBJ2-3, with 7 bases matching TRBD2. The CDR3 contains 16 residues. Germline V gives CDR1 MRHNA, CDR2 SNTAGT. The V and J ends lost 0 bases and 0 bases, in that order; junction bases with no gene match: 3. The CDR3 DNA sequence: TGTGCCAGCAGTGACTCTTGGGAGGGGAGCACAGATACGCAGTATTTT. Translation: CASSDSWEGSTDTQYF.

The chain joins TRBV16 to TRBJ1-1; 7 bases align to TRBD1. CDR1 is KGHSY and CDR2 is FQNENV in the germline V gene. V lost 6 bases to trimming and J lost 8 bases; unmatched junction nucleotides: 12. The CDR3 loop spans 14 amino acids. This chain's CDR3 is CASRGTGASLEAFF. CDR3 DNA: TGTGCCAGCAGAGGTACAGGGGCCTCCCTCGAAGCTTTCTTT.

The chain combines TRBV3-1 (or the pseudogene TRBV3-2) with TRBJ1-5; D is undetermined. Germline V gives CDR1 LGHDT, CDR2 YNNKEL (reference sequence). There are 15 residues in the CDR3. V was shortened by 2 bases and J by 2 bases, with 10 bases between the two germline ends. The CDR3 spells CASSQFAGGNQPQHF. CDR3 bases: TGTGCCAGCAGCCAATTTGCCGGAGGCAATCAGCCCCAGCATTTT.

The chain couples TRBV7-2 to TRBJ1-4, with 8 bases identical to TRBD1. After removal of 5 bases from V and 8 bases from J, the junction contained 7 bases not matched to a gene. The CDR3 totals 14 residues. The germline CDR1 and CDR2 sequences are SGHTA and FQGNSA. DNA for the CDR3: TGTGCCAGCAGCCCGACAGGGGCTGGGGAAAAACTGTTTTTT. It codes for CASSPTGAGEKLFF.

The rearrangement uses TRBV5-1 and TRBJ2-3, with D perhaps TRBD1 (5 bases). This CDR3 comprises 15 residues. The germline V gene has CDR1 SGHRS and CDR2 YFSETQ. The V and J ends lost 4 bases and 0 bases respectively, with 12 bases between them. The CDR3 reads CASSPDSSSTDTQYF. As DNA, the CDR3 is TGCGCCAGCAGCCCTGACAGCTCTAGCACAGATACGCAGTATTTT. Full variable domain (rest looked up from reference TRBV5-1 and TRBJ2-3): KAGVTQTPRYLIKTRGQQVTLSCSPISGHRSVSWYQQTPGQGLQFLFEYFSETQRNKGNFPGRFSGRQFSNSRSEMNVSTLELGDSALYLCASSPDSSSTDTQYFGPGTRLTVL.

The rearrangement joins TRBV29-1 to TRBJ2-1; D perhaps matches TRBD2 (6 bases). This CDR3 region has 15 residues. Per the germline V gene, CDR1 is SQVTM and CDR2 is ANQGSEA. V was clipped by 7 bases and J by 2 bases, with 18 bases between them. The CDR3: CSARGYPSPYNEQFF. The CDR3 bases are TGCAGCGCTCGGGGGTACCCTTCCCCCTACAATGAGCAGTTCTTC.

Only one count was recorded for this clone. V usage is TRBV6-2 or TRBV6-3 and J usage is TRBJ1-4, with a possible D match to TRBD1 (5 bases). V gave up 6 bases and J gave up 3 bases, with 14 bases separating them. The CDR3 length is 15 residues. Germline V CDR1 and CDR2: MNHEY, SVGEGT. The DNA for the CDR3 is TGTGCCAGCAGCGAGCCCCAGGGCGCTAATGAAAAACTGTTTTTT. Translating it yields CASSEPQGANEKLFF.